This T cell receptor beta chain stems from a study of shared clonotypes between healthy human individuals. The wider study: Donor composition was a couple of women and three men, aged 18 to 49. Used for every donor were three CD4 naive, three CD4 memory, two CD8 naive and one CD8 memory plate.

Study outcomes and limitations: What limited the represented genetic and exposure-history diversity was the small number of donors.

This CDR3 is built from 14 residues. Germline lookup yields CDR1 SGHRS and CDR2 YFSETQ. V gave up 0 bases and J gave up 6 bases, with 10 bases separating them. The healthy adult donors were HIV-negative and reported no recent acute infections or vaccinations. A remark on this clone: As yet, its antigen is unknown.

The data were produced by immunoSEQ multiplex PCR, yet TCRdb's version contains in-frame clones alone and is incomplete. The sample contains roughly 2.2 million clones, 85% to 95% of which appear only once. The TCR comes from a man younger than 30 in good health. Some clones in this sample may be carry-over from other donors' samples. Input material: naive CD4+ T cells from PBMCs. Sample subset: CD45RA+ positively selected. The rearrangement links TRBV5-1 to TRBJ1-5; no clear D. In nucleotides, the CDR3 is TGCGCCAGCAGCTTGGGAGGGTCCAGTCAGCCCCAGCATTTT. Protein: CASSLGGSSQPQHF. The whole variable domain, filled in from reference TRBV5-1 and TRBJ1-5, reads KAGVTQTPRYLIKTRGQQVTLSCSPISGHRSVSWYQQTPGQGLQFLFEYFSETQRNKGNFPGRFSGRQFSNSRSEMNVSTLELGDSALYLCASSLGGSSQPQHFGDGTRLSIL.